Listed here are 5 T cell receptor beta chains from one sample, sequenced in a study of control samples from healthy donors and cancer patients. Sequenced by immunoSEQ multiplex PCR; TCRdb stores in-frame clones only, minus some. This sample has fewer than 95,000 clones; 85% occur once, and the top ten carry more than 15%. Sample: blood. All receptors come from a young man in good health.

The chain uses TRBV2 and TRBJ1-5; 8 nucleotides line up with TRBD1. Germline lookup yields CDR1 SNHLY and CDR2 FYNNEI. Trimming at V came to 3 bases and at J to 6 bases, leaving 4 bases not matched to a gene. CDR3 length: 14 residues. CDR3 residues: CASSDQGAIQPQHF. CDR3 DNA sequence: TGTGCCAGCAGTGATCAGGGGGCGATTCAGCCCCAGCATTTT.

The gene calls are TRBV5-1 and TRBJ1-4; 7 bases line up with TRBD1. The CDR3 sequence is 13 residues long. J was trimmed by 3 bases and V by 6 bases; bases with no gene match: 2. Germline-derived CDR1 and CDR2 are SGHRS and YFSETQ. The CDR3 region is CASTQGANEKLFF. The CDR3 DNA reads TGCGCCAGCACCCAGGGGGCTAATGAAAAACTGTTTTTT. The full variable domain, rest sourced from reference TRBV5-1 and TRBJ1-4, is KAGVTQTPRYLIKTRGQQVTLSCSPISGHRSVSWYQQTPGQGLQFLFEYFSETQRNKGNFPGRFSGRQFSNSRSEMNVSTLELGDSALYLCASTQGANEKLFFGSGTQLSVL.

The chain joins TRBV11-1 to TRBJ2-7; D remains ambiguous. Germline CDR1 and CDR2: SGHAT and FQDESV (reference sequence). The ends were cut back, 5 bases at V and 5 bases at J, with 16 bases in the middle. This CDR3 has 14 residues. The CDR3 loop reads CASSPDRVRDEQYF. CDR3 nucleotide sequence: TGTGCCAGCAGCCCAGATCGGGTTCGGGACGAGCAGTACTTC.

The chain recombines TRBV21-1 with TRBJ2-7. TRBV21-1 represents a pseudogene. The CDR3 has 13 amino acids. This chain's CDR3 is CASNRRVSYEQYF. As DNA, the CDR3 is TGTGCCAGCAACAGACGGGTCTCCTACGAGCAGTACTTC.

The V and J genes are TRBV6-5 and TRBJ1-2; D is uncertain. The CDR3 has 13 residues. Trimming cost V 0 bases and J 6 bases, with 8 bases left between them. The germline V gene encodes CDR1 MNHEY and CDR2 SVGAGI. This chain's CDR3 is CASSYSGVDGYTF. CDR3 nucleotides: TGTGCCAGCAGTTACTCCGGGGTAGATGGCTACACCTTC.